This T cell receptor (beta chain) was found in a study of blood T cell repertoires in COVID-19. Whole-study context: There were acute and convalescent COVID-19 samples, and they came from the United States, Italy and Spain. T cells, B-cell-depleted T cells, or PBMCs supplied cDNA or gDNA.

As processed by the authors: For nucleated cells, counts were estimated from reference gene primer amplification. Only in-frame clones appear in the TCRdb table, and some are missing; sequencing was by immunoSEQ multiplex PCR. For V, J and clone size, that table is used; D and trimming come from the DNA. The sample holds a few hundred thousand clones, 80% to 90% seen once. Sequenced material: peripheral blood. The TCR was taken from a man aged 25-45 years with active or convalescent COVID-19.

In DNA, the CDR3 is TGTGCCAGCAGTCCATTGAACACTGAAGCTTTCTTT. It translates to CASSPLNTEAFF. This chain uses TRBV5-6 with TRBJ1-1, with no clear D. Per germline, CDR1 SGHDT and CDR2 YYEEEE. The CDR3 spans 12 residues. Trimming cost V 5 bases and J 0 bases, with 5 bases left between them.